A selection of T cell receptor beta chains follows, all from one sample in a study of T cell repertoires and HLA-DP antigens. The table came from immunoSEQ multiplex PCR; TCRdb's copy has only in-frame clones and leaves some out. The sample lists approximately 90,000 clones; roughly nine tenths were seen once. Antigen specificity for these receptors is unknown. Material: CD4+ T cells from PBMCs. Receptors originate from a man in his forties or fifties in good health and CMV-seronegative. Both conserved end residues are part of each CDR3. The order of the fields is clone size, V gene, J gene, D gene, CDR3 protein, CDR3 DNA. D genes are given only for firm matches. Clone size is given for some rows only: seen once, a few or many times, or a class if the clone is expanded.

clone_size: -; v_call: TRBV2; j_call: TRBJ2-3; d_call: -; cdr3_aa: CASSFSRGDTQYF; cdr3_nt: TGTGCCAGCAGTTTTTCCAGGGGAGATACGCAGTATTTT
clone_size: -; v_call: TRBV5-8; j_call: TRBJ1-5; d_call: -; cdr3_aa: CASSLALLNQPQHF; cdr3_nt: TGTGCCAGCAGCTTGGCCCTGCTGAATCAGCCCCAGCATTTT
clone_size: -; v_call: TRBV7-2; j_call: TRBJ1-1; d_call: TRBD1; cdr3_aa: CASSRRQGKNTEAFF; cdr3_nt: TGTGCCAGCAGTCGCCGACAGGGGAAGAACACTGAAGCTTTCTTT
clone_size: -; v_call: TRBV11-3; j_call: TRBJ2-7; d_call: TRBD1; cdr3_aa: CASRDRASEQYF; cdr3_nt: TGTGCCAGCCGGGACAGGGCTTCCGAGCAGTACTTC
clone_size: -; v_call: TRBV5-4; j_call: TRBJ1-2; d_call: -; cdr3_aa: CASSSLVRGRGYTF; cdr3_nt: TGTGCCAGCAGCTCCCTTGTACGGGGGCGAGGCTACACCTTC
clone_size: -; v_call: TRBV9; j_call: TRBJ1-1; d_call: -; cdr3_aa: CASSPRGTQNTEAFF; cdr3_nt: TGTGCCAGCAGCCCCCGGGGGACCCAGAACACTGAAGCTTTCTTT
clone_size: -; v_call: TRBV30; j_call: TRBJ1-2; d_call: -; cdr3_aa: CAGSQWIGGYTF; cdr3_nt: TGTGCCGGAAGTCAATGGATCGGAGGCTACACCTTC
clone_size: once; v_call: TRBV6-4; j_call: TRBJ2-3; d_call: -; cdr3_aa: CASSDSGDTQYF; cdr3_nt: TGTGCCAGCAGTGACTCGGGGGATACGCAGTATTTT
clone_size: -; v_call: TRBV28; j_call: TRBJ2-7; d_call: TRBD2; cdr3_aa: CASRPGGGSYEQYF; cdr3_nt: TGTGCCAGCCGACCGGGAGGGGGTTCGTACGAGCAGTACTTC
clone_size: -; v_call: TRBV19; j_call: TRBJ1-5; d_call: -; cdr3_aa: CASSISGSNQPQHF; cdr3_nt: TGTGCCAGTAGTATTTCGGGTAGCAATCAGCCCCAGCATTTT
clone_size: -; v_call: TRBV28; j_call: TRBJ2-1; d_call: TRBD2; cdr3_aa: CASSSSGTLNEQFF; cdr3_nt: TGTGCCAGCAGTTCTAGCGGAACCTTGAATGAGCAGTTCTTC
clone_size: -; v_call: TRBV6-5; j_call: TRBJ2-7; d_call: -; cdr3_aa: CASIGRGAPYEQYF; cdr3_nt: TGTGCCAGCATAGGCAGGGGAGCCCCCTACGAGCAGTACTTC
clone_size: few; v_call: TRBV14; j_call: TRBJ1-2; d_call: -; cdr3_aa: CASSQDHHWRGYTF; cdr3_nt: TGTGCCAGCAGCCAAGACCACCACTGGCGCGGCTACACCTTC
clone_size: -; v_call: TRBV4-2; j_call: TRBJ1-3; d_call: TRBD1; cdr3_aa: CASSQWTGESRGGNTIYF; cdr3_nt: TGTGCCAGCAGCCAGTGGACAGGGGAGTCGCGCGGGGGAAACACCATATATTTT
clone_size: -; v_call: TRBV6-5; j_call: TRBJ1-3; d_call: -; cdr3_aa: CASSSLTGFSGNTIYF; cdr3_nt: TGTGCCAGCAGTTCGCTGACAGGTTTCTCTGGAAACACCATATATTTT